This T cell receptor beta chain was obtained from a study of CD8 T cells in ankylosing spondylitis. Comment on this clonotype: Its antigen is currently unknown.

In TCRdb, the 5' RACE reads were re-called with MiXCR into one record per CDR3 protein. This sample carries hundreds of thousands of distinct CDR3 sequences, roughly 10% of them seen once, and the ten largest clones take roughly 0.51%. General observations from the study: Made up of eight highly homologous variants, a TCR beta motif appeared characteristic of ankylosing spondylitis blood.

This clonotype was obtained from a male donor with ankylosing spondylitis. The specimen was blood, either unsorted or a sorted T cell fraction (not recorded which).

In DNA form, the CDR3 reads TGTGCCAGCAGTTTAAAGGTTCTAATGAGACGGACCACCGGGGAGCTGTTTTTT. Protein: CASSLKVLMRRTTGELFF. The chain employs TRBV12-3 or TRBV12-4 and TRBJ2-2; D uncertain. Trimming took off 2 bases at V and 4 bases at J, with 20 bases between the two ends. The CDR3 has 18 amino acids.